This T cell receptor (beta chain) was recorded in a study of shared clonotypes between healthy human individuals. Only in-frame clones appear in the TCRdb table, and some are missing; sequencing was by immunoSEQ multiplex PCR. The sample has about 700,000 clones, over 65% seen once; the top ten hold 1.5% to 2%. The germline V gene encodes CDR1 SNHLY and CDR2 FYNNEI. The CDR3 has 15 amino acids. The V end was cut by 2 bases, the J end by 3 bases, with 12 bases between. The chain couples TRBV2 to TRBJ2-3, with D perhaps TRBD2 (6 bases). The origin of this receptor is a woman aged 25 to 39 in good health. The sequencing input was memory CD4+ T cells sorted from blood. The subset denotes: CD45RA-negative fraction. CDR3 sequence: CASSESGVGTDTQYF. The CDR3 nucleotides read TGTGCCAGCAGTGAATCGGGAGTTGGGACAGATACGCAGTATTTT. The full variable domain, rest sourced from reference TRBV2 and TRBJ2-3, is EPEVTQTPSHQVTQMGQEVILRCVPISNHLYFYWYRQILGQKVEFLVSFYNNEISEKSEIFDDQFSVERPDGSNFTLKIRSTKLEDSAMYFCASSESGVGTDTQYFGPGTRLTVL.